Sequencing of this TCR beta chain was carried out in a study of cytomegalovirus exposure and HLA in healthy donors. Study conclusions and caveats: Rare sequences made up most TCRs, while some public TCRs were found in many donors.

The V end lost 2 bases, the J end lost 4 bases, and 6 bases lay between the germline ends. Germline V lookup: CDR1 SGHTA, CDR2 FQGNSA. CDR3 length: 12 amino acids. A word on this clone: Its target is unknown.

The primer mix had 60 Vbeta and 13 Jbeta primers. Clones were read by immunoSEQ multiplex PCR, and TCRdb kept only the in-frame ones, dropping some. Here the sample spans roughly 130,000 clones, roughly 82% being singletons. Sequenced: PBMCs. This TCR was recovered from a woman aged 18-30 years in good health and CMV-seropositive. The genes are TRBV7-2 and TRBJ2-7; tentative D call: TRBD2 (5 bases). In DNA form, the CDR3 reads TGTGCCAGCAGCTTAACGGGGTACGAGCAGTACTTC. Translation: CASSLTGYEQYF.